Shown below are 21 T cell receptor beta chains from a single sample sequenced in a study of immune evolution from preneoplasia to lung adenocarcinoma. Libraries were prepared by immunoSEQ multiplex PCR; TCRdb keeps only in-frame clonotypes and omits some of them. The sample carries 6,500 to 9,000 clones, approximately 85% recorded once. The sample taken for sequencing was FFPE minimally invasive lung adenocarcinoma tissue. These receptors came from an older person with lung adenocarcinoma.

The V and J genes are TRBV21-1 and TRBJ1-5. TRBV21-1 corresponds to a pseudogene. The CDR3 consists of 15 residues. The CDR3 nucleotides read TGTGCCAGCCCCCCGAGCAGTGGGTTCAATCAGCCCCAGCATTTT. This sequence encodes CASPPSSGFNQPQHF.

The genes are TRBV14 and TRBJ1-1; D is unresolved. The CDR3 has 13 amino acids. Germline V gene sequence: CDR1 SGHDN, CDR2 FVKESK. Trimming took off 5 bases at V and 5 bases at J, with 12 bases between the two ends. The CDR3 protein is CASSTSPRTEAFF. In nucleotides, the CDR3 is TGTGCCAGCAGCACCTCCCCGAGGACTGAAGCTTTCTTT.

V and J are TRBV30 and TRBJ2-5, with a tentative D call TRBD2 (6 bases). Germline CDR1 reads GTSNPN; CDR2 reads SVGIG (reference sequence). The CDR3 loop spans 13 amino acids. The V end lost 4 bases, the J end lost 4 bases, and 13 bases lay between the germline ends. The DNA of the CDR3 is TGTGCCTGGACCCGGGACTTTCGAGAGACCCAGTACTTC. Encoded protein: CAWTRDFRETQYF.

The chain is built from TRBV18 and TRBJ2-7; D is perhaps TRBD1 (6 bases). Germline V gene sequence: CDR1 KGHSH, CDR2 LQKENI. V was pared by 5 bases and J by 0 bases, with 17 bases between. The CDR3 runs 16 residues. CDR3 protein: CASSSDRPPSSYEQYF. CDR3 DNA sequence: TGTGCCAGCTCATCCGACAGGCCTCCCAGCTCCTACGAGCAGTACTTC.

This clone has a handful of counts. The chain is built from TRBV19 and TRBJ1-5; D gene unclear. Trimming cost V 3 bases and J 7 bases, with 16 bases left between them. CDR3 length equals 15 residues. The germline gives CDR1 LNHDA, CDR2 SQIVND (reference sequence). The CDR3 sequence is CASSIFAAKGQPQHF. The CDR3 region has the DNA TGTGCCAGTAGTATCTTCGCGGCGAAGGGCCAGCCCCAGCATTTT.

V is TRBV27 and J is TRBJ1-2; 11 nucleotides line up with TRBD1. V lost 4 bases, J lost 7 bases, and 2 bases stayed unmatched. Germline lookup yields CDR1 MNHEY and CDR2 SMNVEV (reference sequence). This CDR3 contains 13 residues. CDR3 sequence (DNA): TGTGCCAGCAGTTCGGGACAGGGGGGTGGCTACACCTTC. The encoded protein is CASSSGQGGGYTF.

Only one count was recorded for this clone. V usage is TRBV5-1 and J usage is TRBJ2-7, with D maybe TRBD1 (6 bases). Germline V CDR1 and CDR2: SGHRS, YFSETQ. The germline V and J ends were trimmed by 7 bases and 6 bases, with 17 bases remaining between them. The CDR3 runs 13 residues. CDR3 region: CASADAWGLEQYF. The CDR3 DNA is TGCGCCAGCGCGGACGCTTGGGGGCTCGAGCAGTACTTC. The full variable domain, completed using reference TRBV5-1 and TRBJ2-7, is KAGVTQTPRYLIKTRGQQVTLSCSPISGHRSVSWYQQTPGQGLQFLFEYFSETQRNKGNFPGRFSGRQFSNSRSEMNVSTLELGDSALYLCASADAWGLEQYFGPGTRLTVT.

This clone was seen more than once but under ten times. The V call is TRBV18, the J call TRBJ2-7, with 10 bases identical to TRBD2. The CDR3 is 16 amino acids. The V gene's germline CDR1 is KGHSH and CDR2 LQKENI. J was trimmed by 3 bases and V by 2 bases; bases with no gene match: 7. CDR3: CASSPRGASGSYEQYF. Here the CDR3 DNA reads TGTGCCAGCTCACCAAGGGGCGCTAGCGGGAGCTACGAGCAGTACTTC.

The chain links TRBV25-1 to TRBJ2-1; 14 bases match TRBD2. CDR3 length equals 18 residues. Germline values: CDR1 MGHDK, CDR2 SYGVNS. V trimming: 5 bases; J trimming: 9 bases; junction bases outside the gene matches: 15. The DNA of the CDR3 is TGTGCCAGCAGTCCGCGCATCGAGGGACTAGCGGGAGTCGGTGAGCAGTTCTTC. Translated: CASSPRIEGLAGVGEQFF.

The V and J genes are TRBV4-1 and TRBJ2-5, with 11 bases fitting TRBD2. J lost 4 bases, V lost 1 base, and 11 bases had no gene match. The length of the CDR3 is 18 residues. Germline V gene lookup returns CDR1 MGHRA and CDR2 YSYEKL. The CDR3 DNA sequence: TGCGCCAGCAGCCAAGCAGTCCGTAGCGGGGGGGGCTTAGAGACCCAGTACTTC. It yields the protein CASSQAVRSGGGLETQYF.

With respect to this clone: The junction departs from the called germline gene at one end, perhaps through a read error. The chain links TRBV15 to TRBJ1-2; D ambiguous. Germline V gene data show CDR1 as LNHNV and CDR2 as YYDKDF (reference sequence). This CDR3 has 12 residues. CDR3 nucleotide sequence: TGTACCACCAGCAGGACGGGTTATGGCTACACCTTC. It is translated as CTTSRTGYGYTF.

The chain combines TRBV4-2 with TRBJ2-7; TRBD1 might be the D (5 bases). This CDR3 comprises 16 residues. With 0 bases removed from V and 4 bases from J, the gap between germline ends came to 16 bases. Germline values: CDR1 LGHNA, CDR2 YNFKEQ. The CDR3 is CASSQDFGQGVYEQYF. The DNA for the CDR3 is TGTGCCAGCAGCCAAGATTTTGGGCAAGGGGTTTACGAGCAGTACTTC.

V gene TRBV4-2 combines with J gene TRBJ1-1, with D perhaps matching TRBD1 (6 bases). This CDR3 has 16 amino acids. V was trimmed by 1 base and J by 8 bases, leaving 20 bases between them. Germline loops: CDR1 LGHNA, CDR2 YNFKEQ. DNA for the CDR3: TGTGCCAGCAGCCAAGGGGGGGCTGTTCCTAAACTAGAAGCTTTCTTT. It codes for CASSQGGAVPKLEAFF.

The CDR3 bases are TGTGCCAGCAGTCCCGAGGCCGGGTCCCGCAATCAGCCCCAGCATTTT. Protein sequence: CASSPEAGSRNQPQHF. The chain carries TRBV28 and TRBJ1-5; the D is unclear. V dropped 5 bases and J dropped 2 bases, with 16 bases sitting between them. There are 16 residues in the CDR3. Germline loops: CDR1 MDHEN, CDR2 SYDVKM.

The CDR3 loop is CASSVTGDNSYNEQFF. The CDR3 bases are TGTGCCAGCAGCGTAACGGGGGACAACTCATACAATGAGCAGTTCTTC. This chain links TRBV9 with TRBJ2-1; D may match TRBD1 or TRBD2 (6 bases each). The CDR3 totals 16 residues. Between the trimmed V and J ends, which lost 1 base and 4 bases, there was a span of 15 bases. The germline V gene encodes CDR1 SGDLS and CDR2 YYNGEE.

To note about this clone: Other DNA sequences in this specimen translate into the identical CDR3. The chain joins TRBV6-5 to TRBJ2-2; 9 positions match TRBD1. J lost 5 bases, V lost 11 bases, and 12 bases had no gene match. Per germline, CDR1 MNHEY and CDR2 SVGAGI. The length of the CDR3 is 15 residues. The chain's CDR3 is CAARNNRGRTGELFF. DNA for the CDR3: TGTGCCGCCCGAAACAACAGGGGGCGGACCGGGGAGCTGTTTTTT.

This chain joins TRBV28 and TRBJ1-3; D unresolved. Trimming shortened V by 1 base and J by 2 bases, and 0 bases separated the two germline ends. The CDR3 has 12 residues. Looked up from germline, CDR1 is MDHEN and CDR2 is SYDVKM. CDR3 coding DNA: TGTGCCAGCAGTTTATCTGGAAACACCATATATTTT. This sequence encodes CASSLSGNTIYF.

V usage is TRBV5-5 and J usage is TRBJ2-5; D could derive from TRBD1 or TRBD2 (5 bases each). V gave up 0 bases and J gave up 5 bases, with 8 bases separating them. CDR1 is SGHKS and CDR2 is YYEKEE in the germline V gene (reference sequence). This CDR3 has 13 residues. DNA of the CDR3: TGTGCCAGCAGCTTGGACAGGAGGGAGACCCAGTACTTC. This encodes CASSLDRRETQYF.

On this clone itself: Other DNA sequences in the sample encode the same CDR3. The chain uses TRBV20-1 and TRBJ2-1; unclear D gene. The ends were cut back, 5 bases at V and 6 bases at J, with 5 bases in the middle. Germline CDR1 reads DFQATT; CDR2 reads SNEGSKA (reference sequence). The CDR3 totals 10 residues. The CDR3 here is CSALGNEQFF. In DNA, the CDR3 is TGCAGTGCTCTGGGCAATGAGCAGTTCTTC.

This chain uses TRBV11-2 with TRBJ2-1; perhaps TRBD2 as D (5 bases). This CDR3 region has 14 residues. Germline V gene lookup returns CDR1 SGHAT and CDR2 FQNNGV. V lost 0 bases and J lost 7, with 10 bases in between. The CDR3 nucleotides read TGTGCCAGCAGCTTAGAGAGGGTAGGGAATGAGCAGTTCTTC. It yields the protein CASSLERVGNEQFF.

The chain employs TRBV28 and TRBJ1-2; 9 bases fit TRBD1. This CDR3 region has 17 residues. V shed 1 base and J 0 bases; nucleotides not matched to a gene: 6. Per the germline V gene, CDR1 is MDHEN and CDR2 is SYDVKM. CDR3 bases: TGTGCCAGCAGTTTATCGGGACAGGGACCCACTAACTATGGCTACACCTTC. Protein: CASSLSGQGPTNYGYTF.